These 19 T cell receptor beta chains originate from one sample sequenced in a study of shared clonotypes between healthy human individuals (dated by TCRdb to 2018 to 2021). The library was obtained by the immunoSEQ multiplex PCR assay. Sourced from immuneACCESS, this table was stored by TCRdb with only in-frame sequences that have V and J called. A share of the clones is absent; for the studies checked, an unresolved V gene accounts for under half, and the remainder has no known explanation. The sample table lists over 2 million clones, just under 95% of them with a count of one. 0.3% to 0.45% of the sample comes from the top ten. Source material: naive CD4+ T cells from PBMCs. Explained via the paper, the cell subset or site label denotes: CD45RA+ positively selected. The receptors were sampled from a young man in good health. Some clones in this sample may be carry-over from other donors' samples.

The chain recombines TRBV7-8 with TRBJ2-7; TRBD2 matches 7 bases. V trimming: 6 bases; J trimming: 1 base; junction bases outside the gene matches: 6. The CDR3 is 14 residues long. Germline V gene lookup returns CDR1 SGHVS and CDR2 FQNEAQ. The CDR3 spells CASRRSGMSYEQYF. The CDR3 DNA sequence: TGTGCCAGCAGACGCAGCGGGATGTCCTACGAGCAGTACTTC.

V gene TRBV19 combines with J gene TRBJ1-4; tentatively, D is TRBD1 (6 bases). Germline V gives CDR1 LNHDA, CDR2 SQIVND (reference sequence). CDR3 length equals 15 residues. Trimming pared 4 bases from V and 7 bases from J, leaving 16 bases between. CDR3 sequence reads: CASSTSDSSLEKLFF. The CDR3 nucleotides read TGTGCCAGTAGTACCTCGGACAGCAGTCTTGAAAAACTGTTTTTT.

The V call is TRBV7-2, the J call TRBJ2-1, with D possibly matching TRBD1 (6 bases). From germline, CDR1 is SGHTA and CDR2 FQGNSA. Trimming took off 0 bases at V and 12 bases at J, with 18 bases between the two ends. This CDR3 has 15 residues. The CDR3 DNA reads TGTGCCAGCAGCTTAGCTCCAATGGGACAATTAGGGCAGTTCTTC. Its translation is CASSLAPMGQLGQFF.

The rearrangement joins TRBV28 to TRBJ1-4; 8 bases agree with TRBD1. V trimming: 4 bases; J trimming: 6 bases; junction bases outside the gene matches: 10. The CDR3 is 16 amino acids. Germline V gene lookup returns CDR1 MDHEN and CDR2 SYDVKM. The CDR3: CASSSVQGALDEKLFF. The CDR3 nucleotides are TGTGCCAGCAGTTCAGTGCAGGGGGCACTGGATGAAAAACTGTTTTTT.

The V and J genes are TRBV30 and TRBJ1-2; D ambiguous. The CDR3 spans 14 residues. In germline, CDR1 is GTSNPN, CDR2 SVGIG (reference sequence). Trimming stripped 3 bases from V and 4 bases from J, with 15 bases between. The CDR3 protein is CAWRRGGSLYGYTF. CDR3 sequence (DNA): TGTGCCTGGAGAAGAGGAGGGTCCCTCTATGGCTACACCTTC.

This rearrangement joins TRBV7-2 to TRBJ2-3, with D possibly being TRBD1 (5 bases). CDR3 length: 15 residues. Per germline, CDR1 SGHTA and CDR2 FQGNSA. V gave up 7 bases and J gave up 3 bases, with 17 bases separating them. CDR3 DNA: TGTGCCAGCACGCTCCTAGGACAAACGACAGATACGCAGTATTTT. Its protein product is CASTLLGQTTDTQYF.

The chain couples TRBV7-9 to TRBJ1-2; a weak D match, TRBD1 (5 bases). Per germline, CDR1 SEHNR and CDR2 FQNEAQ (reference sequence). V was pared by 1 base and J by 8 bases, with 8 bases between. The CDR3 covers 12 residues. The CDR3 DNA reads as TGTGCCAGCAGCTTAGTACAGGCGGGCTACACCTTC. Protein sequence: CASSLVQAGYTF.

This clone was observed a single time. The rearrangement joins TRBV11-2 to TRBJ2-7; 7 bases are shared with TRBD2. Trimming at V came to 5 bases and at J to 2 bases, leaving 18 bases not matched to a gene. The CDR3 has 18 residues. Germline CDR1 reads SGHAT; CDR2 reads FQNNGV. CDR3 loop: CASSVVVGSTSLAYEQYF. As DNA, the CDR3 is TGTGCCAGCAGCGTAGTGGTGGGTTCGACTAGCCTGGCCTACGAGCAGTACTTC.

This chain uses TRBV5-8 with TRBJ2-7; no definite D call. V was pared by 5 bases and J by 1 base, with 19 bases between. The CDR3 is 16 amino acids. CDR1 is SGHTS, CDR2 YDEGEE, per germline. CDR3 in DNA: TGTGCCAGCAGTCAAAAACTCTGGCAGAAGTCCTACGAGCAGTACTTC. Protein: CASSQKLWQKSYEQYF. The full variable domain, in which reference TRBV5-8 and TRBJ2-7 provide the parts outside the CDR3, is EAGVTQSPTHLIKTRGQQATLRCSPISGHTSVYWYQQALGLGLQFLLWYDEGEERNRGNFPPRFSGRQFPNYSSELNVNALELEDSALYLCASSQKLWQKSYEQYFGPGTRLTVT.

The chain combines TRBV4-1 with TRBJ2-4; 7 bases align to TRBD1. Trimming at V came to 2 bases and at J to 7 bases, leaving 2 bases not matched to a gene. Germline values: CDR1 MGHRA, CDR2 YSYEKL. The CDR3 totals 13 residues. The CDR3 spells CASSQPQGNIQYF. The DNA of the CDR3 is TGCGCCAGCAGCCAACCACAGGGGAACATTCAGTACTTC.

V gene TRBV19 combines with J gene TRBJ1-5; TRBD1 agrees at 8 bases. Per germline, CDR1 LNHDA and CDR2 SQIVND (reference sequence). V gave up 2 bases and J gave up 7 bases; unmatched junction bases: 7. CDR3 length equals 15 residues. CDR3: CASSIRTGQEQPQHF. Written as DNA, the CDR3 is TGTGCCAGTAGTATACGGACAGGGCAGGAACAGCCCCAGCATTTT.

V usage is TRBV5-1 and J usage is TRBJ1-5; 7 nucleotides match TRBD1. The CDR3 loop spans 15 amino acids. Germline V CDR1 and CDR2: SGHRS, YFSETQ. J lost 7 bases, V lost 1 base, and 8 bases had no gene match. The CDR3 sequence: CASSLTSSRGQPQHF. DNA of the CDR3: TGCGCCAGCAGCTTGACTTCTTCCAGGGGGCAGCCCCAGCATTTT.

CDR3 nucleotide sequence: TGTGCCAGCAGTAAAGAAAGACTAGCGGTGGATGAGCAGTTCTTC. Translation: CASSKERLAVDEQFF. The chain carries TRBV6-6 and TRBJ2-1; 9 bases map to TRBD2. Germline CDR1 MNHNY, CDR2 SVGAGI (reference sequence). V gave up 5 bases and J gave up 8 bases; unmatched junction bases: 10. This CDR3 is 15 amino acids long.

This clone appeared a few times. DNA of the CDR3: TGTGCCAGCTCCCTCGGGGGCGAGAATGAAAAACTGTTTTTT. It codes for CASSLGGENEKLFF. This rearrangement joins TRBV18 to TRBJ1-4; possible D gene TRBD1, 6 bases. With 6 bases removed from V and 5 bases from J, the gap between germline ends came to 13 bases. The germline CDR1 and CDR2 sequences are KGHSH and LQKENI. The CDR3 is made up of 14 amino acids. Complete variable domain (other parts from reference TRBV18 and TRBJ1-4): NAGVMQNPRHLVRRRGQEARLRCSPMKGHSHVYWYRQLPEEGLKFMVYLQKENIIDESGMPKERFSAEFPKEGPSILRIQQVVRGDSAAYFCASSLGGENEKLFFGSGTQLSVL.

The rearrangement links TRBV7-2 to TRBJ1-1, with 8 nucleotides matching TRBD1. The CDR3 sequence is 19 residues long. Per germline, CDR1 SGHTA and CDR2 FQGNSA. V was clipped by 2 bases and J by 0 bases; unmatched bases: 14. The chain's CDR3 is CASSLSLRGRTGLNTEAFF. DNA of the CDR3: TGTGCCAGCAGCTTAAGTTTAAGGGGACGGACAGGGTTGAACACTGAAGCTTTCTTT.

This chain uses TRBV4-1 with TRBJ2-1; 7 positions agree with TRBD2. Trimming removed 0 bases from V and 12 bases from J; junction bases left unmatched: 11. Per the germline V gene, CDR1 is MGHRA and CDR2 is YSYEKL. This CDR3 comprises 15 residues. The CDR3 DNA reads TGCGCCAGCAGCCAAGAGTGGACTAGTGGCCCCCGGCAGTTCTTC. It specifies CASSQEWTSGPRQFF.

The chain couples TRBV7-2 to TRBJ2-7; D may be TRBD1 (5 bases). Germline V CDR1 and CDR2: SGHTA, FQGNSA. The CDR3 spans 13 residues. V lost 7 bases, J lost 6 bases, and 16 bases lay in between. The CDR3 coding sequence is TGTGCCAGCACGAGGCAGGGTCCATCCGAGCAGTACTTC. Protein product: CASTRQGPSEQYF.

This clone was recorded once. The chain's CDR3 is CASSFLRRGHEQYF. The CDR3 DNA sequence: TGCGCCAGCAGCTTCCTACGCAGGGGCCACGAGCAGTACTTC. V gene TRBV5-1 combines with J gene TRBJ2-7, with D perhaps TRBD1 (6 bases). V lost 2 bases, J lost 5 bases, and 14 bases lay in between. The CDR3 sequence is 14 residues long. From germline, CDR1 is SGHRS and CDR2 YFSETQ.

The CDR3 bases are TGTGCCAGCGGCCCCGGGACAGGGGGTAGTGTCAAAGGGACCACTGAAGCTTTCTTT. The encoded protein is CASGPGTGGSVKGTTEAFF. V and J are TRBV9 and TRBJ1-1, with 11 bases aligning to TRBD1. Unmatched junction bases numbered 21, after V lost 7 bases and J lost 4 bases. CDR1 and CDR2 from the germline V gene are SGDLS and YYNGEE. The CDR3 contains 19 residues.